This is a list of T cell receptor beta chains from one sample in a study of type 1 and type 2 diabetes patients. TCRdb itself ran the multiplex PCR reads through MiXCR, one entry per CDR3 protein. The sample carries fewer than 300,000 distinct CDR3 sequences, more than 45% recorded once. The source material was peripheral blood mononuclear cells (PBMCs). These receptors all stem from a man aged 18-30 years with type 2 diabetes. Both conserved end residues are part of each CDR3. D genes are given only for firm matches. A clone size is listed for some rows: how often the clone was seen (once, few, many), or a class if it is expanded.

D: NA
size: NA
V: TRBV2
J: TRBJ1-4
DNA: TGTGCCAGCAGTGAAGTTGCCGGCAGGGTAACTAATGAAAAACTGTTTTTT
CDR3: CASSEVAGRVTNEKLFF

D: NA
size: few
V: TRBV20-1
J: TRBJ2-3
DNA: TGCAGCAAAATAGGACTGAGCACAGATACGCAGTATTTT
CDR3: CSKIGLSTDTQYF

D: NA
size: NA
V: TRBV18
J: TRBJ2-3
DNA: TGTGCCAGCTCGCCGACGATGATCACAGATACGCAGTATTTT
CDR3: CASSPTMITDTQYF

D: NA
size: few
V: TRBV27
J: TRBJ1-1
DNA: TGTGCCAGCAGTTACGAGGAAAACACTGAAGCTTTCTTT
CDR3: CASSYEENTEAFF

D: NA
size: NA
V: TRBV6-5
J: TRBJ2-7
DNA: TGTGCCAGCAGTTACCCGAGGGGGATTGACTACGAGCAGTACTTC
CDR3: CASSYPRGIDYEQYF

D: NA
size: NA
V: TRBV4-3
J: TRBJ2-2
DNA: TGCGCCAGCAGCCAGGGGTTTGCCGGGGAGCTGTTTTTT
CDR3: CASSQGFAGELFF

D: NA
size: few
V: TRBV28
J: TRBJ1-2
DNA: TGTGCCAGCAGTCCCTTTGGACAGCCTCTTTATGGCTACACCTTC
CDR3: CASSPFGQPLYGYTF

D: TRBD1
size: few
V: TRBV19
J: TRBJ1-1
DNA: TGTGCCAGTAGTACCAACAGGGGGAGCAAGAACACTGAAGCTTTCTTT
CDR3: CASSTNRGSKNTEAFF

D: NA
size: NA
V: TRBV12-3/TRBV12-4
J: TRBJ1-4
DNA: TGTGCCAGCAGTTTGGTGGGGGCAGGTGAAAAACTGTTTTTT
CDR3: CASSLVGAGEKLFF

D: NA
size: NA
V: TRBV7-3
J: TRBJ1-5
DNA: TGTGCCAGCAGCCCGGAAATCACTGGCACTTATAGCAATCAGCCCCAGCATTTT
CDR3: CASSPEITGTYSNQPQHF

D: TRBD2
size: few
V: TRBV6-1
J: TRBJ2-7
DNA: TGTGCCAGCAGCGGGACTAGCGGAAGCTCCTACGAGCAGTACTTC
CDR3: CASSGTSGSSYEQYF

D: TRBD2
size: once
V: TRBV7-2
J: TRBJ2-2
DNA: TGTGCCAGCAGCCCCATAGCGGGGGGGCACGTGGGCGGGGAGCTGTTTTTT
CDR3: CASSPIAGGHVGGELFF

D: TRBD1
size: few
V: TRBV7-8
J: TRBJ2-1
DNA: TGTGCCAGCAGCTTAGCGTTCTGGAGGGACAGGTACAATGAGCAGTTCTTC
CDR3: CASSLAFWRDRYNEQFF

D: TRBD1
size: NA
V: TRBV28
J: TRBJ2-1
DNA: TGTGCCATCCCGGGGACAGGGGGCAGGAATGAGCAGTTCTTC
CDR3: CAIPGTGGRNEQFF

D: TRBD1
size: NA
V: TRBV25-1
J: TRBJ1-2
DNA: TGTGCCAGCAGTGGCCCCGGGACAGGTAGAAGGGATCCCAGAGAGGGGCTTAGAGTCTCCACCTTC
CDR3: CASSGPGTGRRDPREGLRVSTF

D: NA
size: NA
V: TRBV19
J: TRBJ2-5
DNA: TGTGCCAGTAGTATTGCACAGGTGGGGCAAGAGACCCAGTACTTC
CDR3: CASSIAQVGQETQYF

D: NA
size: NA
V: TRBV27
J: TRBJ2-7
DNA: TGTGCCAGCAGTTTTAAAGGGGCCCCTACTATTGAGCAGTACTTC
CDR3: CASSFKGAPTIEQYF

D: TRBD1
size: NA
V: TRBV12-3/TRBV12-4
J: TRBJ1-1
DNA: TGTGCCAGCAGCGCGCCGACAGGGCACACTGAAGCTTTCTTT
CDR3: CASSAPTGHTEAFF

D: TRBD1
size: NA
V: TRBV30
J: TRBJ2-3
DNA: TGTGCCTGGAGTGTAGGGACAGGACGTTATTTT
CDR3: CAWSVGTGRYF

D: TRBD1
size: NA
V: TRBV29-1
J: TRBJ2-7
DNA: TGCAGCGCTCGGACAGGCAACTACGAGCAGTACTTC
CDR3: CSARTGNYEQYF

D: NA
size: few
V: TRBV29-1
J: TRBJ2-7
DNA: TGCAGCGTTGAAGTGGGCCCCTACGAGCAGTACTTC
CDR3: CSVEVGPYEQYF

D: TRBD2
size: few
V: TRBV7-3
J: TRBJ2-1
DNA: TGTGCCAGCAGCCCTTTATCGGGACTAGCGGGCAACAATGAGCAGTTCTTC
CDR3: CASSPLSGLAGNNEQFF

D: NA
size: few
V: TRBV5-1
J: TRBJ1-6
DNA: TGCGCCAGCAGCTTAGGGACCTGGAATTCACCCCTCCACTTT
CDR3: CASSLGTWNSPLHF

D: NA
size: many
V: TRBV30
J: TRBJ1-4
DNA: TGTGCCTGGGGAAGGGATGAAAAACTGTTTTTT
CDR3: CAWGRDEKLFF

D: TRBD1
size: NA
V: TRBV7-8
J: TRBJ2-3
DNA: TGTGCCAGCAGCCCCGGGACAGTCTTCTCTACGCAGTATTTT
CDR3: CASSPGTVFSTQYF

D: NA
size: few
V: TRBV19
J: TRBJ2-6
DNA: TGTGCCAGTAGTACAGGGGACGGGGCCAACGTCCTGACTTTC
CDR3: CASSTGDGANVLTF

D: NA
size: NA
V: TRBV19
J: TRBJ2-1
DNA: TGTGCCAGTAGTATAGCCACAGGAGTTGATTCACCCAATGAGCAGTTCTTC
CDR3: CASSIATGVDSPNEQFF

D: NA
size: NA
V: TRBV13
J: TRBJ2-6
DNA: TGTGCCAGCACCTCACGGGGGTCCGGGGCCAACGTCCTGACTTTC
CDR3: CASTSRGSGANVLTF

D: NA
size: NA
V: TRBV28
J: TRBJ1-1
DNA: TGTGCCAGCAGTTCACGGACAGTAGTGAACACTGTAGCTTTCTTT
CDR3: CASSSRTVVNTVAFF

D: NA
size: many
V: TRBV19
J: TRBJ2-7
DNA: TGTGCCAGTAGTAGGGACAACTCCTACGAGCAGTACTTC
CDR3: CASSRDNSYEQYF

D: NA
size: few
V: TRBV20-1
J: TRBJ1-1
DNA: TGCAGTGCTAGAGGACAGCGAACGAGGAACACTGAAGCTTTCTTT
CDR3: CSARGQRTRNTEAFF

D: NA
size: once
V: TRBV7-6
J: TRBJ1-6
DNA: TGTGCCGGCAGCTTAGGTGGCCTGAATTCACCCCTCCACTTT
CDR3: CAGSLGGLNSPLHF

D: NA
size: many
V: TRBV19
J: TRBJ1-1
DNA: TGTGCCAGTAGTATCAGTCAGGGAAGCACTGAAGCTTTCTTT
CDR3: CASSISQGSTEAFF

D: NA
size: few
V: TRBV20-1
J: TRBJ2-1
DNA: TGCAGTGCTCCTAACGGGATCTCGGCGGATGAGCAGTTCTTC
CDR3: CSAPNGISADEQFF

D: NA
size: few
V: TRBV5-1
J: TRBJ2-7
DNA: TGCGCCAGCAGCTTCGCAGGGAGCGAGCAGTACTTC
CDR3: CASSFAGSEQYF

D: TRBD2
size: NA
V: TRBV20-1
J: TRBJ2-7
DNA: TGCAGTGCTCAGATCCCCGGGACTAGGGGGAGCGAGCAGCACTTC
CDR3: CSAQIPGTRGSEQHF

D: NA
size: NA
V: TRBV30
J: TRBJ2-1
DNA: TGTGCCTGGACCCTCATGAACAATGAGCAGTTCTTC
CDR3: CAWTLMNNEQFF

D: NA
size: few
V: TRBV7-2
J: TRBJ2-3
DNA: TGTGCCAGCAGCTTAGGTGCCTTAGTGATGCAGTATTTT
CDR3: CASSLGALVMQYF

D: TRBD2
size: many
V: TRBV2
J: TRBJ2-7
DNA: TGTGCCAGCAGCGAAGGCCCCGGGACTAGGTCCTACGAGCAGTACTTC
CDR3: CASSEGPGTRSYEQYF

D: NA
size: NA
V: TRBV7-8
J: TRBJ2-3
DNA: TGTGCCAGCAGCTTAAATAGTCAAACGAACACAGATACGCAGTATTTT
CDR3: CASSLNSQTNTDTQYF

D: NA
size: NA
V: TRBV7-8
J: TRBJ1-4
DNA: TGTGCCAGCAGCTTAGGTAGAGACCCTCCTAGCGCATTT
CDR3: CASSLGRDPPSAF

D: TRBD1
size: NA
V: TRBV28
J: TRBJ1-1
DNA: TGTGCCAGCAGGACGACAGGGCTAAAAGCTTTCTTT
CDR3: CASRTTGLKAFF

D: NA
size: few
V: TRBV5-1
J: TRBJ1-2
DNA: TGCGCCAGCAGTACTCAGGGCTATGGCTACACCTTC
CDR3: CASSTQGYGYTF

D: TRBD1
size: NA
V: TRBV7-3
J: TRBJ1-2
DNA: TGTGCCAGCAGCCGCACAGGGGAAGGCTACACCTTC
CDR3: CASSRTGEGYTF

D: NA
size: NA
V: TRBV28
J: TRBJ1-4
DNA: TGTGCCGCAACAGGGTCTGCGGATGAAAAACTGTTTTTT
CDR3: CAATGSADEKLFF

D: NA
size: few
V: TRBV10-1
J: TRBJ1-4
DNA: TGCGCCAGCAGTGAAGCTTCAAGCAATGAAAAACTGTTTTTT
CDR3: CASSEASSNEKLFF

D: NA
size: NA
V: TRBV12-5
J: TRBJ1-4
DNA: TGTGCTAGTGCCTTGCGCACTAATGAAAAACTGTTTTTT
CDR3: CASALRTNEKLFF